The rows below give T cell receptor beta chains drawn from one sample of a study of blood T cell repertoires in COVID-19. Measured with immunoSEQ multiplex PCR; TCRdb has only the in-frame clones, and not every one. The sample records 150,000 to 200,000 clones, around nine tenths being singletons. The sequenced sample was peripheral blood. These receptors were collected from a woman in her sixties or seventies with COVID-19, enrolled during active disease. Both conserved end residues are part of each CDR3. D genes are given only for firm matches. A clone size is listed for some rows: how often the clone was seen (once, few, many), or a class if it is expanded.

TRBD2	NA	TRBV5-1	TRBJ2-1	CASSSLGLGGGFNEQFF	TGCGCCAGCAGCTCTCTAGGACTAGGCGGGGGGTTCAATGAGCAGTTCTTC
NA	NA	TRBV6-4	TRBJ2-1	CASSGVRGTYNEQFF	TGTGCCAGCAGTGGGGTAAGGGGCACCTACAATGAGCAGTTCTTC
NA	NA	TRBV11-2	TRBJ2-3	CASSLSGLFGGTQYF	TGTGCCAGCAGCTTAAGCGGACTCTTCGGGGGTACGCAGTATTTT
NA	NA	TRBV11-2	TRBJ1-1	CASRFSSRLNTEAFF	TGTGCCAGCAGATTTTCCTCCAGGTTGAACACTGAAGCTTTCTTT
TRBD2	NA	TRBV28	TRBJ2-7	CASSPTAGPTYEQYF	TGTGCCAGCAGTCCCACAGCGGGGCCTACCTACGAGCAGTACTTC
TRBD1	NA	TRBV24-1	TRBJ2-3	CATSDDGQGGMDTQYF	TGTGCCACCAGTGATGACGGACAGGGAGGAATGGATACGCAGTATTTT
TRBD1	NA	TRBV11-2	TRBJ2-1	CASSPRRLGQGIHNEQFF	TGTGCCAGCAGCCCAAGACGCCTGGGACAGGGAATCCACAATGAGCAGTTCTTC
NA	NA	TRBV19	TRBJ2-3	CATNLVQGGTDTQYF	TGTGCCACCAACTTAGTGCAGGGCGGCACAGATACGCAGTATTTT
NA	once	TRBV2	TRBJ2-3	CASSQVVGGVADTQYF	TGTGCCAGCAGCCAGGTGGTAGGGGGGGTCGCAGATACGCAGTATTTT
TRBD2	NA	TRBV5-1	TRBJ2-1	CASSLGPGLAGKTYNEQFF	TGCGCCAGCAGCTTGGGGCCGGGACTAGCGGGGAAAACCTACAATGAGCAGTTCTTC
NA	NA	TRBV7-6	TRBJ1-1	CASRPPLRGNTEAFF	TGTGCCAGCAGACCCCCACTTCGAGGGAACACTGAAGCTTTCTTT
NA	NA	TRBV5-1	TRBJ1-1	CASSLVGGGTEAFF	TGCGCCAGCAGCTTGGTGGGGGGAGGCACTGAAGCTTTCTTT